A selection of T cell receptor beta chains follows, all from one sample in a study of shared clonotypes between healthy human individuals. TCRdb keeps only in-frame clones here, not all; method: immunoSEQ multiplex PCR. In the table there are some 2,400,000 clones, under 97% of which are singletons. The source material was naive CD4+ T cells sorted from blood. The receptors here all came from a young man in good health. The CDR3 runs from the conserved cysteine through the conserved F or W. D genes are given only for firm matches. The size of a clone is reported for some rows only, either as once, few or many, or as a class for expanded clones.

v_call: TRBV7-9; clone_size: .; d_call: .; j_call: TRBJ2-3; cdr3_length: 15; cdr3_aa: CASSLDGKKADTQYF; cdr3_nt: TGTGCCAGCAGCCTAGACGGAAAAAAGGCAGATACGCAGTATTTT
v_call: TRBV5-1; clone_size: .; d_call: .; j_call: TRBJ2-3; cdr3_length: 15; cdr3_aa: CASSLDGTGTDTQYF; cdr3_nt: TGCGCCAGCAGCTTGGATGGGACGGGGACAGATACGCAGTATTTT
v_call: TRBV6-5; clone_size: .; d_call: TRBD2; j_call: TRBJ2-1; cdr3_length: 15; cdr3_aa: CASSYSGRVWNEQFF; cdr3_nt: TGTGCCAGCAGTTATAGCGGGAGGGTCTGGAATGAGCAGTTCTTC
v_call: TRBV5-1; clone_size: .; d_call: TRBD1; j_call: TRBJ2-5; cdr3_length: 15; cdr3_aa: CASSLEGRGQETQYF; cdr3_nt: TGCGCCAGCAGCTTGGAGGGCAGGGGGCAAGAGACCCAGTACTTC
v_call: TRBV28; clone_size: .; d_call: .; j_call: TRBJ1-2; cdr3_length: 12; cdr3_aa: CASSSQPYGYTF; cdr3_nt: TGTGCCAGCAGTTCACAACCCTATGGCTACACCTTC
v_call: TRBV29-1; clone_size: .; d_call: .; j_call: TRBJ2-3; cdr3_length: 13; cdr3_aa: CSVEWGGTDTQYF; cdr3_nt: TGCAGCGTTGAATGGGGTGGAACAGATACGCAGTATTTT
v_call: TRBV7-2; clone_size: .; d_call: .; j_call: TRBJ1-1; cdr3_length: 13; cdr3_aa: CASRGTLNTEAFF; cdr3_nt: TGTGCCAGCAGGGGGACCCTTAACACTGAAGCTTTCTTT
v_call: TRBV5-6; clone_size: .; d_call: .; j_call: TRBJ1-3; cdr3_length: 17; cdr3_aa: CASSSPRGSSRGNTIYF; cdr3_nt: TGTGCCAGCAGTTCCCCGCGAGGCAGCTCAAGGGGAAACACCATATATTTT
v_call: TRBV6-6; clone_size: .; d_call: .; j_call: TRBJ2-1; cdr3_length: 11; cdr3_aa: CASSHLNEQFF; cdr3_nt: TGTGCCAGCAGCCACCTTAATGAGCAGTTCTTC
v_call: TRBV11-2; clone_size: .; d_call: .; j_call: TRBJ1-1; cdr3_length: 15; cdr3_aa: CASPRLGGVSTEAFF; cdr3_nt: TGTGCCAGCCCTAGGTTAGGGGGGGTAAGCACTGAAGCTTTCTTT
v_call: TRBV4-1; clone_size: .; d_call: TRBD1; j_call: TRBJ2-3; cdr3_length: 15; cdr3_aa: CASSQDWQGVDTQYF; cdr3_nt: TGCGCCAGCAGCCAAGATTGGCAGGGGGTAGATACGCAGTATTTT
v_call: TRBV7-2; clone_size: .; d_call: .; j_call: TRBJ1-5; cdr3_length: 12; cdr3_aa: CASSLVVGPQHF; cdr3_nt: TGTGCCAGCAGCTTAGTAGTGGGGCCCCAGCATTTT
v_call: TRBV2; clone_size: .; d_call: TRBD1; j_call: TRBJ1-6; cdr3_length: 14; cdr3_aa: CASSLTGGYSPLHF; cdr3_nt: TGTGCCAGCAGTTTGACAGGGGGTTACTCACCCCTCCACTTT
v_call: TRBV6-1; clone_size: once; d_call: TRBD1; j_call: TRBJ2-5; cdr3_length: 15; cdr3_aa: CASSGGTGSIETQYF; cdr3_nt: TGTGCCAGCAGTGGAGGGACAGGGTCGATAGAGACCCAGTACTTC
v_call: TRBV28; clone_size: .; d_call: .; j_call: TRBJ2-1; cdr3_length: 16; cdr3_aa: CASSLIGGTTYNEQFF; cdr3_nt: TGTGCCAGCAGTTTAATAGGCGGGACAACCTACAATGAGCAGTTCTTC
v_call: TRBV6-5; clone_size: .; d_call: .; j_call: TRBJ1-5; cdr3_length: 14; cdr3_aa: CASSADRGNQPQHF; cdr3_nt: TGTGCCAGCAGCGCGGACAGAGGCAATCAGCCCCAGCATTTT
v_call: TRBV6-5; clone_size: .; d_call: .; j_call: TRBJ1-2; cdr3_length: 14; cdr3_aa: CASSYRDGNYGYTF; cdr3_nt: TGTGCCAGCAGTTACAGGGACGGTAACTATGGCTACACCTTC
v_call: TRBV7-6; clone_size: .; d_call: .; j_call: TRBJ2-1; cdr3_length: 14; cdr3_aa: CASSTIGSYNEQFF; cdr3_nt: TGTGCCAGCAGCACTATCGGGAGTTACAATGAGCAGTTCTTC
v_call: TRBV4-1; clone_size: .; d_call: .; j_call: TRBJ1-1; cdr3_length: 13; cdr3_aa: CASSQERDTEAFF; cdr3_nt: TGCGCCAGCAGCCAAGAAAGGGACACTGAAGCTTTCTTT
v_call: TRBV5-8; clone_size: once; d_call: TRBD1; j_call: TRBJ2-7; cdr3_length: 14; cdr3_aa: CASTMGQTSYEQYF; cdr3_nt: TGTGCCAGCACTATGGGACAGACGTCCTACGAGCAGTACTTC
v_call: TRBV6-6; clone_size: .; d_call: .; j_call: TRBJ1-6; cdr3_length: 13; cdr3_aa: CASSYSTGSPLHF; cdr3_nt: TGTGCCAGCAGTTACTCAACAGGTTCACCCCTCCACTTT
v_call: TRBV29-1; clone_size: .; d_call: .; j_call: TRBJ2-4; cdr3_length: 14; cdr3_aa: CSVGGGLAKNIQYF; cdr3_nt: TGCAGCGTTGGAGGAGGGTTAGCCAAAAACATTCAGTACTTC
v_call: TRBV5-1; clone_size: .; d_call: TRBD1; j_call: TRBJ2-2; cdr3_length: 16; cdr3_aa: CASSWGPTGRTGELFF; cdr3_nt: TGCGCCAGCAGCTGGGGACCGACAGGGCGGACCGGGGAGCTGTTTTTT
v_call: TRBV4-3; clone_size: .; d_call: .; j_call: TRBJ2-2; cdr3_length: 16; cdr3_aa: CASSQTPQLGTGELFF; cdr3_nt: TGCGCCAGCAGCCAAACTCCCCAGCTAGGCACCGGGGAGCTGTTTTTT
v_call: TRBV7-9; clone_size: .; d_call: .; j_call: TRBJ2-2; cdr3_length: 14; cdr3_aa: CAFEPHRNTGELFF; cdr3_nt: TGTGCCTTCGAGCCCCACAGAAACACCGGGGAGCTGTTTTTT
v_call: TRBV19; clone_size: .; d_call: TRBD1; j_call: TRBJ1-6; cdr3_length: 16; cdr3_aa: CASSSRGGQNNSPLHF; cdr3_nt: TGTGCCAGTAGTTCGCGGGGGGGACAGAATAATTCACCCCTCCACTTT